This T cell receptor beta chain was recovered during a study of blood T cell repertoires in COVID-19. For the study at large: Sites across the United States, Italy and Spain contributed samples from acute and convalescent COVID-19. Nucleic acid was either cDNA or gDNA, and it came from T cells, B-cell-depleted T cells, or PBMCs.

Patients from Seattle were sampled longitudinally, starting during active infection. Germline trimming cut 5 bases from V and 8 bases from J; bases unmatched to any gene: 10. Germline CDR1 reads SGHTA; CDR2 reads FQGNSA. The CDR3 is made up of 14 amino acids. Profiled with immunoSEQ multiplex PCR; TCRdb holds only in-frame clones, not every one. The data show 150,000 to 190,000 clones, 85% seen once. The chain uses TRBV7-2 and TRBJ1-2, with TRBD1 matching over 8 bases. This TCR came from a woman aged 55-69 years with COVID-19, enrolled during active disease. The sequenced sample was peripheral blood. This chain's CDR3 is CASSDYRGGKGYTF. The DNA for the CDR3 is TGTGCCAGCAGCGACTACAGGGGGGGGAAGGGCTACACCTTC. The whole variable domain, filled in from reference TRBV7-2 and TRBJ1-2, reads GAGVSQSPSNKVTEKGKDVELRCDPISGHTALYWYRQSLGQGLEFLIYFQGNSAPDKSGLPSDRFSAERTGGSVSTLTIQRTQQEDSAVYLCASSDYRGGKGYTFGSGTRLTVV.